A selection of T cell receptor beta chains follows, all from one sample in a study of blood T cells in healthy people across ages. One entry per CDR3 protein results from TCRdb running MiXCR on the 5' RACE reads. This table holds roughly 2 million distinct CDR3 sequences, around half found once. The sequenced material came from blood. These receptors originate from a woman aged 40 to 50 in good health. Each CDR3 is given with its conserved first and last residue. D genes are given only for firm matches. Clone size, where shown, is once, few, many, or a class for clones that have expanded.

v_call	d_call	clone_size	cdr3_length	j_call	cdr3_aa	cdr3_nt
TRBV25-1	.	many	14	TRBJ2-4	CASSDGLAKNIQYF	TGTGCCAGCAGTGACGGGCTAGCCAAAAACATTCAGTACTTC
TRBV4-1	TRBD1	.	16	TRBJ2-7	CASSQSPGTVTYEQYF	TGCGCCAGCAGCCAGAGCCCCGGGACAGTTACCTACGAGCAGTACTTC
TRBV25-1	TRBD2	few	15	TRBJ2-1	CASSEPGLAFYEQFF	TGTGCCAGCAGTGAACCGGGACTAGCTTTCTATGAGCAGTTCTTC
TRBV4-2	.	.	15	TRBJ1-3	CASSQRELSGNTIYF	TGTGCCAGCAGCCAAAGAGAGCTCTCTGGAAACACCATATATTTT
TRBV20-1	TRBD1	once	16	TRBJ2-1	CSARDYVGTGYNEQFF	TGCAGTGCTAGGGACTACGTGGGGACAGGGTACAATGAGCAGTTCTTC
TRBV25-1	.	few	13	TRBJ2-7	CASSEWSSYEQYF	TGTGCCAGCAGTGAATGGTCTTCCTACGAGCAGTACTTC
TRBV24-1	.	few	13	TRBJ2-3	CATSDTITDTQYF	TGTGCCACCAGTGATACTATAACAGATACGCAGTATTTT
TRBV6-2/TRBV6-3	.	.	15	TRBJ2-7	CASRPYSGHSYEQYF	TGTGCCAGCAGACCTTACAGTGGTCACTCCTACGAGCAGTACTTC
TRBV7-2	.	.	14	TRBJ1-6	CASSLPTELSPLHF	TGTGCCAGCAGCTTACCGACGGAACTTTCACCCCTCCACTTT
TRBV5-5	.	few	16	TRBJ1-2	CASSLWGRTSNYGYTF	TGTGCCAGCAGCTTGTGGGGAAGGACCTCCAACTATGGCTACACCTTC
TRBV5-1	TRBD1	.	16	TRBJ2-1	CASSRGQGAVDNEQFF	TGCGCCAGCAGCCGTGGACAGGGGGCCGTGGACAATGAGCAGTTCTTC
TRBV12-3/TRBV12-4	.	.	17	TRBJ2-3	CASRPSRRSLITDTQYF	TGTGCCAGCAGACCCTCCCGACGGAGCCTGATCACAGATACGCAGTATTTT
TRBV10-2	.	few	15	TRBJ2-4	CASSVGRGSKNIQYF	TGCGCCAGCAGTGTGGGTCGGGGGAGCAAAAACATTCAGTACTTC
TRBV20-1	.	.	15	TRBJ2-3	CSARASVGGPIAQYF	TGCAGTGCTAGAGCTTCGGTGGGGGGTCCCATCGCGCAGTATTTT
TRBV5-4	.	.	15	TRBJ2-3	CASSLAVLSTDTQYF	TGTGCCAGCAGCTTAGCGGTACTTAGCACAGATACGCAGTATTTT
TRBV20-1	.	once	16	TRBJ1-1	CSARDKVRGQNTEAFF	TGCAGTGCTAGGGACAAGGTGAGAGGACAGAACACTGAAGCTTTCTTT
TRBV7-9	.	.	16	TRBJ1-2	CASSFSRGGGVYGYTF	TGTGCCAGCAGCTTTTCTCGGGGGGGCGGGGTGTACGGCTACACCTTC
TRBV25-1	.	.	13	TRBJ1-2	CASSDGQTYGYTF	TGTGCCAGCAGTGACGGTCAGACCTATGGCTACACCTTC
TRBV18	.	.	13	TRBJ2-7	CASSGSEAYEQYF	TGTGCCAGCTCAGGCAGCGAAGCCTACGAGCAGTACTTC
TRBV4-3	.	.	17	TRBJ1-5	CASSQDGGGGGNQPQHF	TGCGCCAGCAGCCAAGATGGTGGAGGCGGCGGGAATCAGCCCCAGCATTTT
TRBV6-2/TRBV6-3	.	few	14	TRBJ2-7	CASSQQGYGYEQYF	TGTGCCAGCAGTCAACAGGGTTACGGCTACGAGCAGTACTTC
TRBV5-1	TRBD2	.	14	TRBJ2-7	CASNPSGGGYEQYF	TGCGCCAGCAACCCATCGGGGGGAGGCTACGAGCAGTACTTC
TRBV20-1	.	few	14	TRBJ2-5	CSFFSGDSQETQYF	TGCAGTTTTTTTTCGGGGGACAGCCAAGAGACCCAGTACTTC
TRBV4-2	.	.	15	TRBJ2-7	CASSQGTSQTYEQYF	TGTGCCAGCAGCCAAGGGACTTCCCAGACCTACGAGCAGTACTTC
TRBV6-6	.	few	14	TRBJ2-7	CASRTDASSYEQYF	TGTGCCAGCAGAACCGACGCGAGCTCCTACGAGCAGTACTTC
TRBV4-1	.	.	13	TRBJ2-7	CASSQDPQGEQYF	TGCGCCAGCAGCCAAGATCCCCAGGGCGAGCAGTACTTC
TRBV28	.	.	14	TRBJ1-2	CASSLLRLPGQNTF	TGTGCCAGCAGTTTACTGCGTTTGCCGGGACAAAACACCTTC
TRBV2	TRBD1	.	14	TRBJ2-5	CASSFQTGSETQYF	TGTGCCAGCAGTTTTCAGACAGGGAGCGAGACCCAGTACTTC
TRBV20-1	TRBD2	.	16	TRBJ2-5	CSARRGGRSGKETQYF	TGCAGTGCTCGGCGGGGGGGCCGGTCTGGGAAGGAGACCCAGTACTTC
TRBV7-6	TRBD2	.	16	TRBJ2-3	CASSLLTGLAKDTQYF	TGTGCCAGCAGCTTACTTACGGGACTAGCCAAGGATACGCAGTATTTT
TRBV5-5	.	.	14	TRBJ2-5	CASSGGVLEETQYF	TGTGCCAGCAGCGGAGGGGTATTGGAGGAGACCCAGTACTTC
TRBV4-1	.	.	13	TRBJ2-1	CASSRNLGQEQFF	TGCGCCAGCAGCCGAAACCTAGGGCAGGAGCAGTTCTTC
TRBV20-1	.	.	15	TRBJ1-2	CSASGLGTSNYGYTF	TGCAGTGCTTCGGGACTAGGTACTTCTAACTATGGCTACACCTTC
TRBV15	TRBD2	.	16	TRBJ2-5	CATSSGTSGAQETQYF	TGTGCCACCAGCAGTGGGACTAGCGGGGCTCAAGAGACCCAGTACTTC
TRBV5-1	TRBD1	.	15	TRBJ1-5	CASSQNGQGQQPQHF	TGCGCCAGCAGTCAAAATGGACAGGGGCAACAGCCCCAGCATTTT
TRBV29-1	.	few	11	TRBJ2-1	CSVEILSEQFF	TGCAGCGTTGAAATTCTCAGTGAGCAGTTCTTC
TRBV7-2	TRBD2	.	18	TRBJ2-1	CASSLAITTSGHYDEQFF	TGTGCCAGCAGCTTAGCGATAACTACTAGCGGGCACTACGATGAGCAGTTCTTC
TRBV12-3/TRBV12-4	.	few	15	TRBJ2-3	CASSLGQTGTDTQYF	TGTGCCAGCAGCCTAGGACAGACAGGCACAGATACGCAGTATTTT
TRBV20-1	.	.	11	TRBJ2-4	CSAERGLEQYF	TGCAGTGCGGAGAGGGGTTTGGAGCAGTACTTC
TRBV4-3	.	few	16	TRBJ1-2	CASSQDRRGAGYGYTF	TGCGCCAGCAGCCAAGATCGGCGGGGGGCTGGGTATGGCTACACCTTC
TRBV6-1	.	.	15	TRBJ2-1	CASSAPPGGIDEQFF	TGTGCCAGCAGTGCCCCCCCAGGGGGGATCGATGAGCAGTTCTTC
TRBV6-2/TRBV6-3	.	.	16	TRBJ1-1	CASSYVGLGMNTEAFF	TGTGCCAGCAGTTACGTAGGATTAGGGATGAACACTGAAGCTTTCTTT
TRBV4-1	TRBD1	few	13	TRBJ1-2	CASRQGGADGYTF	TGCGCCAGCAGACAAGGGGGCGCGGATGGCTACACCTTC
TRBV20-1	TRBD2	few	16	TRBJ2-5	CSARKTSGGFQETQYF	TGCAGTGCTAGGAAAACTAGCGGGGGGTTCCAAGAGACCCAGTACTTC
TRBV20-1	.	.	14	TRBJ2-4	CSASVLMGLNIQYF	TGCAGTGCTAGCGTTCTTATGGGCCTAAACATTCAGTACTTC
TRBV4-3	TRBD2	.	15	TRBJ2-7	CASSRRTSGNNEQYF	TGCGCCAGCAGCCGTCGGACTAGCGGGAACAATGAGCAGTACTTC
TRBV14	TRBD1	once	17	TRBJ2-3	CASSQTGQGVGTDTQYF	TGTGCCAGCAGCCAGACGGGACAGGGGGTTGGCACAGATACGCAGTATTTT
TRBV4-2	.	few	14	TRBJ2-7	CASSQDQATYEQYF	TGTGCCAGCAGCCAAGATCAGGCTACCTACGAGCAGTACTTC
TRBV5-1	TRBD1	few	17	TRBJ2-7	CASSLLYPGQGIYEQYF	TGCGCCAGCAGCTTGTTATACCCGGGACAGGGTATCTACGAGCAGTACTTC
TRBV6-5	.	.	15	TRBJ2-3	CASSPQVSGKDTQYF	TGTGCCAGCAGTCCCCAGGTGTCCGGGAAAGATACGCAGTATTTT
TRBV19	.	.	11	TRBJ1-1	CASSIARGAFF	TGTGCCAGTAGTATTGCAAGGGGAGCTTTCTTT
TRBV4-1	TRBD1	.	15	TRBJ2-3	CASSQWDRVADTQYF	TGCGCCAGCAGCCAATGGGACAGGGTCGCAGATACGCAGTATTTT
TRBV20-1	TRBD1	few	12	TRBJ2-1	CGGTGEVYEQFF	TGCGGGGGGACAGGGGAAGTCTATGAGCAGTTCTTC
TRBV28	TRBD1	few	14	TRBJ2-5	CASSRTGGFETQYF	TGTGCCAGCTCCCGGACAGGGGGTTTTGAGACCCAGTACTTC
TRBV29-1	TRBD1	.	13	TRBJ1-2	CSVRTGTNYGYTF	TGCAGCGTTCGGACAGGGACTAACTATGGCTACACCTTC
TRBV6-2/TRBV6-3	.	.	16	TRBJ1-2	CASMPTGQASLQGYTF	TGTGCCAGCATGCCAACGGGACAAGCTTCTCTTCAAGGCTACACCTTC
TRBV5-1	.	.	13	TRBJ2-3	CASSEGAVDTQYF	TGCGCCAGCAGCGAAGGGGCGGTAGATACGCAGTATTTT
TRBV9	TRBD2	.	16	TRBJ2-5	CASGVSTSGGAETQYF	TGTGCCAGCGGCGTATCGACTAGCGGGGGGGCTGAGACCCAGTACTTC
TRBV6-5	.	.	15	TRBJ1-1	CASSYSGVWSTEAFF	TGTGCCAGCAGTTACTCGGGGGTTTGGAGCACTGAAGCTTTCTTT